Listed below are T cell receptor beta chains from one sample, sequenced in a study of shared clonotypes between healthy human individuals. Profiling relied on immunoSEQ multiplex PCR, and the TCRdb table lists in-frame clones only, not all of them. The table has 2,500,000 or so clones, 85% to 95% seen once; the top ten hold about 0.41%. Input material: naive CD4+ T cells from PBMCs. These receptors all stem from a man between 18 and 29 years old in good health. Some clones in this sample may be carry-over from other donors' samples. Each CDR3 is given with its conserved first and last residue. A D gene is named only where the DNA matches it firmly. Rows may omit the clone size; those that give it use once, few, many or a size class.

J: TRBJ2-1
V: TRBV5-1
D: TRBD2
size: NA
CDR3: CASSPGLAGDNEQFF
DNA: TGCGCCAGCAGCCCTGGACTAGCGGGAGACAATGAGCAGTTCTTC

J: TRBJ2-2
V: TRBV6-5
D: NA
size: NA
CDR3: CASSRQGNLAGELFF
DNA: TGTGCCAGCAGTCGGCAGGGGAATTTGGCCGGGGAGCTGTTTTTT

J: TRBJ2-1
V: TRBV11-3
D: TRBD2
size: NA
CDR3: CASSRLAGGGEQFF
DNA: TGTGCCAGCAGCCGACTAGCGGGAGGGGGCGAGCAGTTCTTC

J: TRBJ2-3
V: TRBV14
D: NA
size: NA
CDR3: CASSPSPPGVQYF
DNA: TGTGCCAGCAGCCCGAGTCCCCCCGGGGTGCAGTATTTT

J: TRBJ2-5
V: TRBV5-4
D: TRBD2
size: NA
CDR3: CASSLGTSTLGTQYF
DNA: TGTGCCAGCAGCTTGGGGACTAGCACGTTGGGGACCCAGTACTTC

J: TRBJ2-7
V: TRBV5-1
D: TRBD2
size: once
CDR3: CASSLIAGGYEQYF
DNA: TGCGCCAGCAGCTTGATCGCGGGAGGCTACGAGCAGTACTTC

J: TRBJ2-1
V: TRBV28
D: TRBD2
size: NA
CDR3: CASSFSLAERHNEQFF
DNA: TGTGCCAGCAGTTTTTCGCTAGCGGAGAGACACAATGAGCAGTTCTTC

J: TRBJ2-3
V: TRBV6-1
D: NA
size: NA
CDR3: CASSEYRLGADTQYF
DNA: TGTGCCAGCAGTGAATACCGCCTGGGGGCTGATACGCAGTATTTT

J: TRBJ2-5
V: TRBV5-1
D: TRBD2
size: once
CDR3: CASSTSIAGAWETQYF
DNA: TGCGCCAGCAGCACTAGCATAGCGGGAGCTTGGGAGACCCAGTACTTC

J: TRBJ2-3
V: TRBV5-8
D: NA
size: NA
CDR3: CARRGAVDTQYF
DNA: TGTGCTCGTAGGGGGGCGGTTGATACGCAGTATTTT

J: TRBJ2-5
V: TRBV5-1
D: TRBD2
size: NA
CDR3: CASSLGGSRQETQYF
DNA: TGCGCCAGCAGCCTGGGGGGGAGCCGTCAAGAGACCCAGTACTTC

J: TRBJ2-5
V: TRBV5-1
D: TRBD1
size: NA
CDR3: CASSWTGLPIQETQYF
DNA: TGCGCCAGCAGCTGGACAGGCCTGCCGATCCAAGAGACCCAGTACTTC

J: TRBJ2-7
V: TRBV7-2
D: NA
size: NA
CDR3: CASSQDRTLAYEQYF
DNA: TGTGCCAGCAGCCAAGATCGGACTTTAGCCTACGAGCAGTACTTC

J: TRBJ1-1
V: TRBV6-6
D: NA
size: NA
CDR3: CASSYPIGEAFF
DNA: TGTGCCAGCAGTTACCCAATAGGGGAAGCTTTCTTT

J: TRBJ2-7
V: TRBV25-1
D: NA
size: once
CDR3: CASSALWGGRYEQYF
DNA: TGTGCCAGCAGTGCCCTTTGGGGGGGGCGGTACGAGCAGTACTTC